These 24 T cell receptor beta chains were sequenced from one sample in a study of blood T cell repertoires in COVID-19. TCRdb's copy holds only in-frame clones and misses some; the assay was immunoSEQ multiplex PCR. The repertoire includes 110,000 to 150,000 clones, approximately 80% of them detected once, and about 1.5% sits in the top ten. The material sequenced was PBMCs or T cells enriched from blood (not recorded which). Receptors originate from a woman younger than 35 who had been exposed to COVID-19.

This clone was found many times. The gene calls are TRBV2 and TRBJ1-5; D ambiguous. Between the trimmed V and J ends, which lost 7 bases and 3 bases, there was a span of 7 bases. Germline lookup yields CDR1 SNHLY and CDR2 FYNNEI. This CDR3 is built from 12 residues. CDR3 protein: CASKRFNQPQHF. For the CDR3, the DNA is TGTGCCAGCAAACGGTTCAATCAGCCCCAGCATTTT.

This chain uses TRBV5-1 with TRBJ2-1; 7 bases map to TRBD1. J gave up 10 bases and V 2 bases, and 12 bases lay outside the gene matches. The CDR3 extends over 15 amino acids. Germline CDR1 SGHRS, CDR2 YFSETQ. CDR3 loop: CASSFNRGPGSEQFF. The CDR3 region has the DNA TGCGCCAGCAGCTTCAACAGGGGCCCAGGAAGCGAGCAGTTCTTC.

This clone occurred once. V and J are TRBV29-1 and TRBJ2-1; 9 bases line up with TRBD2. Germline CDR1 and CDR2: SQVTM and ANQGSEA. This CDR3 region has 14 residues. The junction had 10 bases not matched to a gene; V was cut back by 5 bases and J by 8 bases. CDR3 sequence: CSVRGRAVRDEQFF. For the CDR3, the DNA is TGCAGCGTTCGCGGGAGGGCCGTAAGAGATGAGCAGTTCTTC.

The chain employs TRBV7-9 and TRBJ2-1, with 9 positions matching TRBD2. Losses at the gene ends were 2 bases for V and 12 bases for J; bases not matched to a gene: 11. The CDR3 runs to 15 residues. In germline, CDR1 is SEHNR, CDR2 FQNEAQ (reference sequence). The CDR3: CASSLLASGTGGQFF. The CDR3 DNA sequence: TGTGCCAGCAGCTTATTAGCTAGCGGGACCGGTGGGCAGTTCTTC.

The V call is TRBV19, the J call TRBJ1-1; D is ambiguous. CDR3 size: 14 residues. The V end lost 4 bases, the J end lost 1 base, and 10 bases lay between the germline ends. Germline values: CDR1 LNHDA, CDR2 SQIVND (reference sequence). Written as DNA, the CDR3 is TGTGCCAGTAGTAGCCCCCGTAGGAACACTGAAGCTTTCTTT. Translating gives CASSSPRRNTEAFF.

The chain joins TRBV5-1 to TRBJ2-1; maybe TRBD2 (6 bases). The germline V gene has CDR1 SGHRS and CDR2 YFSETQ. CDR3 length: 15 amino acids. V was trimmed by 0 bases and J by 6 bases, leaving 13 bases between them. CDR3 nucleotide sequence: TGCGCCAGCAGCTTGGTTCCGGGAGAAAGCAATGAGCAGTTCTTC. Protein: CASSLVPGESNEQFF.

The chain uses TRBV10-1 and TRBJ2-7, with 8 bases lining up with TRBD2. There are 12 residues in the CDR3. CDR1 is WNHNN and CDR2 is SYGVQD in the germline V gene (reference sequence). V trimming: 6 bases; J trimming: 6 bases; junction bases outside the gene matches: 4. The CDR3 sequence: CASSAGGIEQYF. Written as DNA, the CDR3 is TGCGCCAGCAGCGCGGGAGGAATCGAGCAGTACTTC.

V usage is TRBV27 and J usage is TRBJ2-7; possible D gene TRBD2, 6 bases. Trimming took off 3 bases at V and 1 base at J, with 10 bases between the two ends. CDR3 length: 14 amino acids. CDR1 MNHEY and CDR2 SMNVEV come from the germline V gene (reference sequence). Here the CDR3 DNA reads TGTGCCAGCAGTTTTCTCGGGGGTTCCTACGAGCAGTACTTC. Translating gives CASSFLGGSYEQYF.

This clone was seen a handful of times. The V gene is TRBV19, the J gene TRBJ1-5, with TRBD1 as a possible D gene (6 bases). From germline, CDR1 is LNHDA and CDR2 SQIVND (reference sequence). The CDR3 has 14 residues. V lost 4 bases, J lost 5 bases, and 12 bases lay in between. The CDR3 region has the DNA TGTGCCAGTAGTACGCAGGGGAAGGATCAGCCCCAGCATTTT. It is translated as CASSTQGKDQPQHF. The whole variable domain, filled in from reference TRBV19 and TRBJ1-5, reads DGGITQSPKYLFRKEGQNVTLSCEQNLNHDAMYWYRQDPGQGLRLIYYSQIVNDFQKGDIAEGYSVSREKKESFPLTVTSAQKNPTAFYLCASSTQGKDQPQHFGDGTRLSIL.

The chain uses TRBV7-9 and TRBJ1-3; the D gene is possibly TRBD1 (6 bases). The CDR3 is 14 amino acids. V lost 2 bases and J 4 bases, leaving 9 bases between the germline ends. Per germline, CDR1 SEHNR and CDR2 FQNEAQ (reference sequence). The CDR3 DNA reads TGTGCCAGCAGCTTAAGGGGGAACGGAAACACCATATATTTT. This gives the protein CASSLRGNGNTIYF.

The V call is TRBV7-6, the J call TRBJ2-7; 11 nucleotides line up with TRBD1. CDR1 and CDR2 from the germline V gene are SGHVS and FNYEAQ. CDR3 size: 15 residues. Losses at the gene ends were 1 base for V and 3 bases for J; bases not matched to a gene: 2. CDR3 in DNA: TGTGCCAGCAGCTTAGGGGGACAGGGGGTCTACGAGCAGTACTTC. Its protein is CASSLGGQGVYEQYF.

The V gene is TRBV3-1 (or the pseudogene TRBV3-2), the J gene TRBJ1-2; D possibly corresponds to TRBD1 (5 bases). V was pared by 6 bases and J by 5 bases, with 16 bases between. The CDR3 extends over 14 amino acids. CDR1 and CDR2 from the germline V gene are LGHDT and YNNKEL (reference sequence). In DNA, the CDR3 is TGTGCCAGCAGACGACGAGACAGAAAATATGGCTACACCTTC. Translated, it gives CASRRRDRKYGYTF.

The CDR3, as DNA: TGTGCCAGCAGCCTTACCCTTAGGATGGCGGGAGGCAGCACAGATACGCAGTATTTT. This sequence encodes CASSLTLRMAGGSTDTQYF. The J gene is TRBJ2-3, the V gene TRBV11-2; 8 positions match TRBD2. CDR1 SGHAT and CDR2 FQNNGV come from the germline V gene. The CDR3 runs to 19 residues. The trim removed 5 bases at V and 0 bases at J, leaving 16 bases unmatched.

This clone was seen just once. CDR3 loop: CASSAAGVGETQYF. The CDR3 DNA follows: TGTGCCAGCTCCGCGGCGGGGGTTGGGGAGACCCAGTACTTC. The rearrangement links TRBV18 to TRBJ2-5; 7 nucleotides agree with TRBD2. CDR3 length equals 14 residues. Germline V gene sequence: CDR1 KGHSH, CDR2 LQKENI. Trimming took 6 bases from V and 5 from J; bases not matched to a gene: 9.

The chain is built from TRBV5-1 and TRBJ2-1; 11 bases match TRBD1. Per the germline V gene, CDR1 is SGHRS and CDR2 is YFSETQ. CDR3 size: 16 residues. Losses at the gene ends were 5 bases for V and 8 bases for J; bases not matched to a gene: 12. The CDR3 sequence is CASRDSWTGGLDEQFF. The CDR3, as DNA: TGCGCCAGCAGAGACTCCTGGACAGGGGGCCTGGATGAGCAGTTCTTC.

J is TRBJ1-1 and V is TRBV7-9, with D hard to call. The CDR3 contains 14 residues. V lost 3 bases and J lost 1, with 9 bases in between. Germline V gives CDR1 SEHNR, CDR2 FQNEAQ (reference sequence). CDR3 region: CASSLLGSNTEAFF. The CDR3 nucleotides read TGTGCCAGCAGCTTGTTGGGCTCGAACACTGAAGCTTTCTTT.

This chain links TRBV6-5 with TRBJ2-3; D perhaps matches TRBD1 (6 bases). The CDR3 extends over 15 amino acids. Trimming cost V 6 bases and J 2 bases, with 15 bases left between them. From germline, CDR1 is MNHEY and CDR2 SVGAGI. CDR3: CASRKADRATDTQYF. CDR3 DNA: TGTGCCAGCAGGAAAGCGGACAGAGCCACAGATACGCAGTATTTT.

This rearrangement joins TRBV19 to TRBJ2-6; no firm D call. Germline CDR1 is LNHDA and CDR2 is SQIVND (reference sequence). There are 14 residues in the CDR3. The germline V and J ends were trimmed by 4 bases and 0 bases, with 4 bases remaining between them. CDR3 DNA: TGTGCCAGTAGTAGAGGCTCTGGGGCCAACGTCCTGACTTTC. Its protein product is CASSRGSGANVLTF.

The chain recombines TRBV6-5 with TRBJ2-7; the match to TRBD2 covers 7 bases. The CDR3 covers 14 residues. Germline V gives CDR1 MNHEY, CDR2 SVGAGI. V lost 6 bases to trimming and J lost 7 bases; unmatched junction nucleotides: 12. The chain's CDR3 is CASRPASGPTEQYF. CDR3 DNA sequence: TGTGCCAGCAGGCCGGCTAGCGGACCTACGGAGCAGTACTTC.

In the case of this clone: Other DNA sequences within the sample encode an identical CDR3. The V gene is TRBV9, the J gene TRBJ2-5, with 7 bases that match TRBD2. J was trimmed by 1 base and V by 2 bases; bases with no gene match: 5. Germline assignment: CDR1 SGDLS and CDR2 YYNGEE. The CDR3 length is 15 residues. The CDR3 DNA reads TGTGCCAGCAGCGTCGGAGCGGGGTCCCAAGAGACCCAGTACTTC. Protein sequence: CASSVGAGSQETQYF.

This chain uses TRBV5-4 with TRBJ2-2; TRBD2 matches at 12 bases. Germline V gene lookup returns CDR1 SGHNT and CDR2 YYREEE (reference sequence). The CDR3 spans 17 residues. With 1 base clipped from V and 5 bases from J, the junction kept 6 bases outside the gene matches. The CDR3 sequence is CASSLTTSGRRTGELFF. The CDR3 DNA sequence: TGTGCCAGCAGCTTGACGACTAGCGGGAGACGTACCGGGGAGCTGTTTTTT.

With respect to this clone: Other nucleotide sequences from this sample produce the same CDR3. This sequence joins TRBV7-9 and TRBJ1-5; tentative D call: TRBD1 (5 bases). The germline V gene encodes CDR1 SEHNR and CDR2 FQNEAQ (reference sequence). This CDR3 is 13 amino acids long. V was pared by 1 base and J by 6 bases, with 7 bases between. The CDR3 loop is CASSLEGRQPQHF. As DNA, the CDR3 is TGTGCCAGCAGCTTAGAGGGGCGTCAGCCCCAGCATTTT.

The CDR3 here is CASSLAIRLAGEKTQYF. In DNA form, the CDR3 reads TGTGCCAGCAGTTTAGCCATTCGACTAGCGGGAGAGAAGACCCAGTACTTC. The rearrangement uses TRBV28 and TRBJ2-5; 12 bases are shared with TRBD2. Losses at the gene ends were 2 bases for V and 6 bases for J; bases not matched to a gene: 10. CDR1 is MDHEN and CDR2 is SYDVKM in the germline V gene. The CDR3 spans 17 residues.

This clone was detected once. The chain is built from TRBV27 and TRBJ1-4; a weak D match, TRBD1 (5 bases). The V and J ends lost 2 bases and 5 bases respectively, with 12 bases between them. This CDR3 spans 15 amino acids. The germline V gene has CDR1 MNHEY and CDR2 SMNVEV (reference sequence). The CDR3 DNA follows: TGTGCCAGCAGTTTAGGGACTACTAAGAATGAAAAACTGTTTTTT. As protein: CASSLGTTKNEKLFF.